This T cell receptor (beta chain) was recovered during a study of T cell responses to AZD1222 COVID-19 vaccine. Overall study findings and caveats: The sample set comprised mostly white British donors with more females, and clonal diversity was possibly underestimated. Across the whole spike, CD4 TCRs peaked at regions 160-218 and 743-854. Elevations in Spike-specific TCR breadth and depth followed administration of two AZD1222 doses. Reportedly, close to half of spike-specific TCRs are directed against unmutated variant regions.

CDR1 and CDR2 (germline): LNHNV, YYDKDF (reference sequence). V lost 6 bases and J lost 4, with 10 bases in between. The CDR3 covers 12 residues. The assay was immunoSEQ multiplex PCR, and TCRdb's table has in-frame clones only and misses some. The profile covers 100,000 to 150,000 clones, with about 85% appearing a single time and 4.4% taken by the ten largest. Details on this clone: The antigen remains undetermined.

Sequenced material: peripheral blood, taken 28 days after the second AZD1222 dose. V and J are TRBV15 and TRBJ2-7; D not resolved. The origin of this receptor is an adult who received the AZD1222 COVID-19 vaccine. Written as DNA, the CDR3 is TGTGCCACCAGTCTCGACGATTACGAGCAGTACTTC. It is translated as CATSLDDYEQYF.